A single sample gave rise to the 6 T cell receptor beta chains below, sequenced in a study of cytomegalovirus exposure and HLA in healthy donors. Here immunoSEQ multiplex PCR was the method, and the copy in TCRdb shows in-frame clones only, minus some. The data show some 290,000 clones, roughly 88% seen once. Material for sequencing was PBMCs. These receptors all stem from a man aged 25 to 45 in good health and CMV-seronegative.

The chain recombines TRBV6-1 with TRBJ1-1, with D tentatively TRBD1 (6 bases). Germline CDR1 and CDR2: MNHNS and SASEGT. Trimming took off 4 bases at V and 3 bases at J, with 12 bases between the two ends. The CDR3 loop spans 14 amino acids. CDR3 in DNA: TGTGCCAGCAGTGGAAGGGGGTGGGACACTGAAGCTTTCTTT. This translates into CASSGRGWDTEAFF.

The chain employs TRBV18 and TRBJ1-1; a weak D match, TRBD1 (6 bases). Germline CDR1 reads KGHSH; CDR2 reads LQKENI. The CDR3 runs 16 residues. V was shortened by 2 bases and J by 6 bases, with 19 bases between the two germline ends. The DNA for the CDR3 is TGTGCCAGCTCACCAGTACAACAGGGTGGGAAGGCTGAAGCTTTCTTT. Its protein product is CASSPVQQGGKAEAFF.

The rearrangement uses TRBV7-8 and TRBJ2-7, with D maybe TRBD2 (6 bases). The V gene's germline CDR1 is SGHVS and CDR2 FQNEAQ. Trimming removed 1 base from V and 7 bases from J, with 20 bases in between. This CDR3 is built from 16 residues. For the CDR3, the DNA is TGTGCCAGCAGCTTAGAGAGTTCCGGGGGTCCGGGAGAGCAGTACTTC. Protein product: CASSLESSGGPGEQYF.

Only a few counts were recorded for this clone. The chain employs TRBV5-1 and TRBJ1-2; 9 bases match TRBD1. The V and J ends lost 4 bases and 12 bases, in that order; junction bases with no gene match: 19. The CDR3 is 16 residues long. CDR1 is SGHRS and CDR2 is YFSETQ in the germline V gene. CDR3 protein: CASSAGDRALSTGDTF. The CDR3 DNA follows: TGCGCCAGCAGCGCCGGGGACAGGGCTCTATCAACAGGGGACACCTTC.

V and J are TRBV4-1 and TRBJ2-3; D perhaps matches TRBD2 (7 bases). The germline gives CDR1 MGHRA, CDR2 YSYEKL. There are 15 residues in the CDR3. The V end lost 5 bases, the J end lost 2 bases, and 14 bases lay between the germline ends. The CDR3 reads CASSGGGGYTDTQYF. In DNA, the CDR3 is TGCGCCAGCAGCGGCGGCGGGGGCTACACAGATACGCAGTATTTT.

This chain links TRBV5-1 with TRBJ2-4, with D possibly TRBD2 on 5 matching bases. V dropped 0 bases and J dropped 0 bases, with 10 bases sitting between them. The CDR3 runs 16 residues. CDR1 SGHRS and CDR2 YFSETQ come from the germline V gene. The CDR3 loop reads CASSLASGIAKNIQYF. The CDR3 nucleotides are TGCGCCAGCAGCTTGGCCAGCGGAATAGCCAAAAACATTCAGTACTTC.